The TCR beta chain under discussion was sequenced for a study of cytomegalovirus exposure and HLA in healthy donors. Measured with immunoSEQ multiplex PCR; TCRdb has only the in-frame clones, and not every one. The sample lists about 64,000 clones, over 85% occurring once. The V gene end was trimmed by 10 bases and the J gene end by 7 bases; junction bases not matched to a gene: 13. The CDR3 length is 15 residues. The germline gives CDR1 MNHNS, CDR2 SASEGT. Sequencing input: PBMCs. The chain links TRBV6-1 to TRBJ1-6, with 7 nucleotides matching TRBD1. This receptor was taken from a young woman in good health and CMV-seropositive. CDR3 coding DNA: TGTGCCACCGATCCCCCGGGGACAGCCAATTCACCCCTCCACTTT. Protein product: CATDPPGTANSPLHF.